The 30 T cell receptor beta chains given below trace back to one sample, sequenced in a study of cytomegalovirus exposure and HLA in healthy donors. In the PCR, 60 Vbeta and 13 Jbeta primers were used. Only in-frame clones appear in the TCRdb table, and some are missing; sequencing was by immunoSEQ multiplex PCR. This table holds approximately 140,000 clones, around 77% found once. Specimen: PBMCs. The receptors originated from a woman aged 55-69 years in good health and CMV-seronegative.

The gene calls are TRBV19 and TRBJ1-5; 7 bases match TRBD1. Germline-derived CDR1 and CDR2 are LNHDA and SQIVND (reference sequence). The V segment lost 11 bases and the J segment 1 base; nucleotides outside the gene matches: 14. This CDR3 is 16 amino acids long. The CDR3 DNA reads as TGTGCCTCTCAGAATCAGGGGGAGGTAAGCAATCAGCCCCAGCATTTT. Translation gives CASQNQGEVSNQPQHF.

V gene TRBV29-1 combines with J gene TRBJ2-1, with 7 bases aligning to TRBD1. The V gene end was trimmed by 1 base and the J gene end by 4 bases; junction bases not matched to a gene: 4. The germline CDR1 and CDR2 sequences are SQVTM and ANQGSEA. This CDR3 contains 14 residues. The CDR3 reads CSVEGQGRYNEQFF. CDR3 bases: TGCAGCGTTGAAGGACAGGGAAGATACAATGAGCAGTTCTTC.

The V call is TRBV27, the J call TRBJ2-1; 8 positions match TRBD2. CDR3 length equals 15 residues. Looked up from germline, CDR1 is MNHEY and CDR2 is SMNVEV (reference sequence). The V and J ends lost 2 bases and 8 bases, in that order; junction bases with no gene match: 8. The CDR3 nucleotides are TGTGCCAGCAGTTTAGTTCGCGGGAGGCTGGATGAGCAGTTCTTC. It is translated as CASSLVRGRLDEQFF.

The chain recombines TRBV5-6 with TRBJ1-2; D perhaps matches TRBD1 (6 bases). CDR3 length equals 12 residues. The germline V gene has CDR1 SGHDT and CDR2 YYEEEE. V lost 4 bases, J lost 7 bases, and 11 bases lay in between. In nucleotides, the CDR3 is TGTGCCAGCAGCCTCAGAGGGGGTGGCTACACCTTC. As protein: CASSLRGGGYTF.

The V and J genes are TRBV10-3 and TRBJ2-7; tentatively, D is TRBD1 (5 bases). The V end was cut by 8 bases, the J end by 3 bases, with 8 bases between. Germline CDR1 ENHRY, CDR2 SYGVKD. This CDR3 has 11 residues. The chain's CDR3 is CAIDRGYEQYF. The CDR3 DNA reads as TGTGCCATCGATAGGGGCTACGAGCAGTACTTC.

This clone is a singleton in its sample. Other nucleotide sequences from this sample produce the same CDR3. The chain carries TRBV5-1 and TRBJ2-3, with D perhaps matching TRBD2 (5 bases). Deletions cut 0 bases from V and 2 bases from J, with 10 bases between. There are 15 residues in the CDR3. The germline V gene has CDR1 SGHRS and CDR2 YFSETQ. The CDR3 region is CASSLGSGSTDTQYF. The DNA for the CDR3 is TGCGCCAGCAGCTTGGGAAGCGGATCCACAGATACGCAGTATTTT.

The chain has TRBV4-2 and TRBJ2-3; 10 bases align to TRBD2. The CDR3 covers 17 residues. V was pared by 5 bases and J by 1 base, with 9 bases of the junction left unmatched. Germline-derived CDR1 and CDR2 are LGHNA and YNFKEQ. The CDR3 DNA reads TGTGCCAGCAGCTCACAGACTAGCGGGTCCGGCACAGATACGCAGTATTTT. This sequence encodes CASSSQTSGSGTDTQYF.

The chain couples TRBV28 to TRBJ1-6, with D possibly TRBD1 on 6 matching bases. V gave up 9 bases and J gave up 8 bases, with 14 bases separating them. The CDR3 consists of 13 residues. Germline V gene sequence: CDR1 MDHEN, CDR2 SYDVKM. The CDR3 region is CASLHRADSPLHF. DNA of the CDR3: TGTGCCAGTCTGCACAGGGCGGATTCACCCCTCCACTTT.

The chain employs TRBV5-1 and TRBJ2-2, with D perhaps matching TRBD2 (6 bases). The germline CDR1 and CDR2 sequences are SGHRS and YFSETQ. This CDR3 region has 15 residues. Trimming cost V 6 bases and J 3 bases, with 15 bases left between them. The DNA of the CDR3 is TGCGCCAGCACCTCCCCGGGACTCTACACCGGGGAGCTGTTTTTT. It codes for CASTSPGLYTGELFF.

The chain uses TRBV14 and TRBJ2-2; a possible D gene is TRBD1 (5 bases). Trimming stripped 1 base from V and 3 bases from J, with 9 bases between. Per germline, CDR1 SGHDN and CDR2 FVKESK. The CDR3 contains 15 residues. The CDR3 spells CASSQGQTYTGELFF. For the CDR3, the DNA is TGTGCCAGCAGCCAAGGACAGACCTACACCGGGGAGCTGTTTTTT. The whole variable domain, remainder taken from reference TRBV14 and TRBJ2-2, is EAGVTQFPSHSVIEKGQTVTLRCDPISGHDNLYWYRRVMGKEIKFLLHFVKESKQDESGMPNNRFLAERTGGTYSTLKVQPAELEDSGVYFCASSQGQTYTGELFFGEGSRLTVL.

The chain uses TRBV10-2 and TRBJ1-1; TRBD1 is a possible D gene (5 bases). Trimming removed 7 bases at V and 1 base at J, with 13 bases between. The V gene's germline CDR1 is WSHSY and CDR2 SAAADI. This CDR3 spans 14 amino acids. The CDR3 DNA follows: TGCGCCAGCATAGCAGGGCAGGGGAACACTGAAGCTTTCTTT. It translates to CASIAGQGNTEAFF.

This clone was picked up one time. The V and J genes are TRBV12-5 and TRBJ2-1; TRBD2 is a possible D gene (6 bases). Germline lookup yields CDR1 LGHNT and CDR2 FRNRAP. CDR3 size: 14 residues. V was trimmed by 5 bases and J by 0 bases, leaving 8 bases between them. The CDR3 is CASGLASSYNEQFF. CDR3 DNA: TGTGCTAGTGGTCTAGCGAGCTCCTACAATGAGCAGTTCTTC.

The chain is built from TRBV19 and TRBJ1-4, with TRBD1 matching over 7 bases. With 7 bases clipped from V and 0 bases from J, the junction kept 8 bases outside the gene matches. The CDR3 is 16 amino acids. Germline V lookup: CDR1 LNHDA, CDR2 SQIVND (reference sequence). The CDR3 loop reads CASTLGGTATNEKLFF. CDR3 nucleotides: TGTGCCAGTACCCTGGGTGGGACAGCAACTAATGAAAAACTGTTTTTT.

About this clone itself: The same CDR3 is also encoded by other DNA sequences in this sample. The CDR3 loop reads CASSERGVGQGAHGYTF. CDR3 nucleotides: TGTGCCAGCAGTGAAAGGGGGGTAGGACAGGGGGCGCATGGCTACACCTTC. J is TRBJ1-2 and V is TRBV2; 11 bases map to TRBD1. Germline lookup yields CDR1 SNHLY and CDR2 FYNNEI. The V gene end was trimmed by 2 bases and the J gene end by 6 bases; junction bases not matched to a gene: 11. The CDR3 sequence is 17 residues long.

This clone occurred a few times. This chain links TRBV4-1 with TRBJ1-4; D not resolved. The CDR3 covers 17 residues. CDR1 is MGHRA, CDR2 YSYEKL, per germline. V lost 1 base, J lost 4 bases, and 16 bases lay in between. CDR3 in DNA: TGCGCCAGCAGCCAAGTGTATTTCGTTGCCTATAATGAAAAACTGTTTTTT. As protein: CASSQVYFVAYNEKLFF.

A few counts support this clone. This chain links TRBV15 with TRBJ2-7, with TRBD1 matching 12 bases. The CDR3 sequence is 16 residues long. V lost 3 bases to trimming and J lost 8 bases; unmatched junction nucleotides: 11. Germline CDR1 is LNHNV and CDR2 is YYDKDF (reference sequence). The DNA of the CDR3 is TGTGCCACCAGCAGGCCGCGGGGACAGGGGGCAGGCAAGCAGTACTTC. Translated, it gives CATSRPRGQGAGKQYF.

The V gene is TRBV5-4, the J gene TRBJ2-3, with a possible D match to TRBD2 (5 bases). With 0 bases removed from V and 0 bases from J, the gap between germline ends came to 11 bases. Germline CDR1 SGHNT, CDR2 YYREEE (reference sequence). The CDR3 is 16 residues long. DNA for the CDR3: TGTGCCAGCAGCTTGGCGCGGGCCCTAAGCACAGATACGCAGTATTTT. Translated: CASSLARALSTDTQYF.

The CDR3 bases are TGTGCCAGCAGGATGGGGGGGGCGATGGAGACCCAGTACTTC. It specifies CASRMGGAMETQYF. This chain joins TRBV27 and TRBJ2-5; TRBD2 is a possible D gene (7 bases). Germline CDR1 and CDR2: MNHEY and SMNVEV (reference sequence). Deletions cut 6 bases from V and 5 bases from J, with 16 bases between. The CDR3 length is 14 residues.

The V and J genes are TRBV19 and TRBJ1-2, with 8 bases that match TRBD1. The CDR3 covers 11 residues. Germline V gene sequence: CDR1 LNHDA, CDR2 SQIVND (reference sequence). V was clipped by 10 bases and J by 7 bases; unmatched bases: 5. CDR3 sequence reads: CATGTGAGYTF. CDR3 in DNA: TGTGCCACCGGGACAGGAGCTGGCTACACCTTC.

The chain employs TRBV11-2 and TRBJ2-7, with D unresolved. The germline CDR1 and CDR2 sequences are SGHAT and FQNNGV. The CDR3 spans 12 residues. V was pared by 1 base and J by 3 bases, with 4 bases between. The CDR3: CASSLGLYEQYF. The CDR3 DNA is TGTGCCAGCAGCTTAGGACTCTACGAGCAGTACTTC.

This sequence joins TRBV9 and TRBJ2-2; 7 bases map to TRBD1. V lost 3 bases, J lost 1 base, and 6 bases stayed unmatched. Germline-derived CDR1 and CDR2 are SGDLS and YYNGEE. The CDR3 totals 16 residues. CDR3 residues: CASSAVRQGNTGELFF. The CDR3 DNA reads TGTGCCAGCAGCGCAGTCAGACAGGGGAACACCGGGGAGCTGTTTTTT.

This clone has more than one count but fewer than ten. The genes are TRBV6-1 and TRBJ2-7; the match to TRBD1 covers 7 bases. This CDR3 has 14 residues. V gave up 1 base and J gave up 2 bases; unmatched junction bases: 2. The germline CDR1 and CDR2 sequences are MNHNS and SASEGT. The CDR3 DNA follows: TGTGCCAGCAGTGAAGGACAGGGAACCTACGAGCAGTACTTC. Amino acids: CASSEGQGTYEQYF.

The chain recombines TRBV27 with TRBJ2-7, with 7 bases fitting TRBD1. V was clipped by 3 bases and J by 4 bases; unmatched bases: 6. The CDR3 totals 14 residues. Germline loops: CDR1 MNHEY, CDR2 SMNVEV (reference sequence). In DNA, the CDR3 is TGTGCCAGCAGTTTTATGACAGGGACGTACGAGCAGTACTTC. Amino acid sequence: CASSFMTGTYEQYF.

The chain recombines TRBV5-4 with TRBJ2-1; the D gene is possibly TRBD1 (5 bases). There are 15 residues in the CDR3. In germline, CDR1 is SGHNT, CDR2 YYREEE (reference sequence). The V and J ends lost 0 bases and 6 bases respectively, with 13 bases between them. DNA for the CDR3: TGTGCCAGCAGCTTGGGGTCCCAGGGTTTCAATGAGCAGTTCTTC. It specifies CASSLGSQGFNEQFF.

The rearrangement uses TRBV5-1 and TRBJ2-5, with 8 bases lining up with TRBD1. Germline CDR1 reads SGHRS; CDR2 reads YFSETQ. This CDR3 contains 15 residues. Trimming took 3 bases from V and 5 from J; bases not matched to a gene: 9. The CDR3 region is CASSSADRAKETQYF. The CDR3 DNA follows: TGCGCCAGCAGCTCGGCGGACAGGGCAAAGGAGACCCAGTACTTC.

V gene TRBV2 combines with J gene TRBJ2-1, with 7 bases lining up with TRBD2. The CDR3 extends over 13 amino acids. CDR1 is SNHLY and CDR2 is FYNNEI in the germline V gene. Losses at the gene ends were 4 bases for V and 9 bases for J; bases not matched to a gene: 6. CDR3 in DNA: TGTGCCAGCAGTGCCCGACTAGCCGGTGAGCAGTTCTTC. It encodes CASSARLAGEQFF.

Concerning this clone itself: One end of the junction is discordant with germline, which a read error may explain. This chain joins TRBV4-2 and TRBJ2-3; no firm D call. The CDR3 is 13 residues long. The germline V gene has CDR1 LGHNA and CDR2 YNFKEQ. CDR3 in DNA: TGTGCCAGCAGCCAAGATTTAATAGATACGCGGTATTTT. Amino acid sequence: CASSQDLIDTRYF.

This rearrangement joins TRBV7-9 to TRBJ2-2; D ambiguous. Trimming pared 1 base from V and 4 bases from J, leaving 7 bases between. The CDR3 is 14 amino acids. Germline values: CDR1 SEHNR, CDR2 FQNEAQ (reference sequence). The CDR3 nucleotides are TGTGCCAGCAGCTTAGGTGTGAGCACCGGGGAGCTGTTTTTT. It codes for CASSLGVSTGELFF.

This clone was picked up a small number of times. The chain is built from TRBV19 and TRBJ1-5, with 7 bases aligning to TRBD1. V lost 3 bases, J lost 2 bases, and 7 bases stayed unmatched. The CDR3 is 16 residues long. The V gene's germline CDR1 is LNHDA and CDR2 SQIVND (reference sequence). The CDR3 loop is CASSISTGTGNQPQHF. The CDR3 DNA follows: TGTGCCAGTAGTATCTCGACCGGGACAGGCAATCAGCCCCAGCATTTT.

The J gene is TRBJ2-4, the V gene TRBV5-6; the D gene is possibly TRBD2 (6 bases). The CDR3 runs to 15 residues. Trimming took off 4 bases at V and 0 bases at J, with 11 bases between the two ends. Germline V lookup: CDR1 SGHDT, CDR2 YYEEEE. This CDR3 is CASSTWGVAKNIQYF. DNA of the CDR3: TGTGCCAGCAGCACCTGGGGGGTAGCCAAAAACATTCAGTACTTC.